This T cell receptor beta chain derives from a study of blood T cell repertoires in COVID-19 (dated by TCRdb to the early 2020s). A note on the overall study: The collaborator samples originated in the United States, Italy and Spain and spanned the acute and convalescent phases of COVID-19. Sample metadata almost always included a de-identified subject ID, COVID-19 status, age in years and sex. Deeply sampled blood TCRbeta repertoires from subjects exposed to, actively infected with, or recovered from COVID-19 were included in the dataset. A freely available public database, intended as a resource for researchers studying the immune response to SARS-CoV-2, is where the repertoires were released. Samples came from the ongoing ImmuneRACE study (first 160 participants) plus 1,254 subjects from 6 global collaborators. Where available, HLA class I and class II types were taken from metadata supplied by the sample provider and were not determined by assay-based typing. The material from the prospective study consisted of cDNA or gDNA derived from T cells, B-cell-depleted T cells, or PBMCs.

About this clone itself: The specificity of this receptor is unknown. No per-base quality is available; no much larger clone lies one base away.

Looking up the germline V gene yields CDR1 MGHRA and CDR2 YSYEKL. The CDR3 runs 16 amino acids, cysteine and phenylalanine included. CDR3 DNA only is kept here, 48 bases in frame from base 1. V and J are trimmed by 2 bases and 0 bases, and the gene matches miss 0 bases of the junction. Participants in the prospective study were enrolled through a virtual design, were aged about 18 to 100 years, and lived in under 25 United States geographic areas. In the prospective study, cohorts were assigned on the basis of participant-reported clinical history obtained from a screening survey and a study questionnaire. In the prospective study, whole blood, serum and a nasopharyngeal or oropharyngeal swab were collected from each participant by mobile phlebotomists. Over a roughly 2-month period, participants in the prospective study had the option of providing additional blood draws and questionnaires. Blood samples from the prospective study were shipped frozen or at room temperature prior to DNA extraction.

The paper as a whole reports these results and caveats: The amount of clinical and demographic metadata varied by source and participant and was provided uncurated.

The immunoSEQ Assay, a bias-controlled multiplex PCR, was used to amplify TCRbeta CDR3 regions from genomic DNA. Per the source publication's procedure: Within the assay, amplification of reference gene primers was used to estimate how many nucleated cells each sample contained. Sequence reads were collapsed and filtered to measure the absolute abundance of every unique TCRbeta CDR3 rearrangement. Productive Simpson clonality was computed per sample as the square root of Simpson's diversity index over productive rearrangements. TCRdb mirrors the immuneACCESS table, restricted to in-frame sequences. Some clones are absent from its copies; in checked studies, under half trace to an unresolved V gene, and the reason for the others is unknown. Clone size and the V and J calls come from that table; the DNA yielded D and trimming. The sample has 200,000 to 250,000 clones on record, about 86% of them singletons. Clones ranked in the top ten supply roughly 3.8% of the sample.

Here the chain combines TRBV4-1 and TRBJ2-1, with 11 bases in between that match TRBD2. Sequenced sample: PBMCs or T cells enriched from blood (not recorded which). The receptor was derived from a woman aged 35 to 49 with acute COVID-19. CDR3 sequence: CASSQTSGSSYNEQFF. The DNA reads as follows: TGCGCCAGCAGCCAAACTAGCGGGAGCTCCTACAATGAGCAGTTCTTC.